The T cell receptor (beta chain) described here comes from a study of T cell responses to AZD1222 COVID-19 vaccine. Study-wide results and limits: Donors in the cohort were predominantly white British and more often female, and clonal diversity was possibly underestimated.

As regards this clone: Its specificity is not known.

This CDR3 is built from 15 residues. V lost 6 bases and J 1 base, leaving 13 bases between the germline ends. Germline V gene sequence: CDR1 SNHLY, CDR2 FYNNEI. Method: immunoSEQ multiplex PCR; TCRdb's copy keeps in-frame clones and lacks some. Among 100,000 to 150,000 clones listed, 92% were seen once. V is TRBV2 and J is TRBJ1-3, with D unresolved. The sequences come from peripheral blood, collected on day 0 of AZD1222 vaccination. The source is an adult in good health. The CDR3 sequence is CASSVGGRSGNTIYF. Here the CDR3 DNA reads TGTGCCAGCAGCGTTGGAGGGCGGTCTGGAAACACCATATATTTT.